This T cell receptor beta chain was captured by sequencing in a study of spatial heterogeneity in lung cancer. Study details: Tumor regions showed TCR transcript counts that correlated strongly with a T cell module score from matched bulk RNA-seq. Mean representation of each unique TCR and UMI combination in the raw reads exceeded 9.5 occurrences. Study observations and caveats: Tracking of tumor mutation counts was seen in expanded intratumoral alpha and beta TCR counts.

One entry per CDR3 protein, called by TCRdb with MiXCR from the 5' RACE reads. Found here are about 27,000 distinct CDR3 sequences, 7.1% of them singletons; the top ten hold approximately 23%. This clonotype showed up just a few times. The antigen is undetermined. Noted time point: sample taken at primary tumor resection. The donors were approximately 65 patients with non-small cell lung cancer that was early-stage and untreated. This CDR3 region has 15 residues. The ends lost 7 bases at V and 3 bases at J; junction bases unmatched: 9. Germline CDR1 and CDR2: SNHLY and FYNNEI. This chain uses TRBV2 with TRBJ2-3, with 8 positions matching TRBD1. The receptor was isolated from a male donor with early-stage non-small cell lung cancer. The specimen comprised lung tumor tissue, sampled at surgery. The CDR3 DNA reads as TGTGCCAGCATGGGGGACCGACAGGGGACAGATACGCAGTATTTT. The encoded protein is CASMGDRQGTDTQYF. Full variable domain (rest looked up from reference TRBV2 and TRBJ2-3): EPEVTQTPSHQVTQMGQEVILRCVPISNHLYFYWYRQILGQKVEFLVSFYNNEISEKSEIFDDQFSVERPDGSNFTLKIRSTKLEDSAMYFCASMGDRQGTDTQYFGPGTRLTVL.